This T cell receptor (beta chain) was observed in a study of cytomegalovirus exposure and HLA in healthy donors. Study observations and caveats: Roughly even sequencing depth across donors was the assumption behind the presence/absence analyses. As a later analysis revealed, most CMV-associated TCR beta chains appeared HLA-restricted.

The table lists this clone with a few counts. Its antigen remains unknown. The PCR ran on 60 Vbeta and 13 Jbeta primers. Profiling relied on immunoSEQ multiplex PCR, and the TCRdb table lists in-frame clones only, not all of them. The sample consists of some 190,000 clones, around 73% of them appearing once. CDR1 MNHEY and CDR2 SMNVEV come from the germline V gene (reference sequence). The CDR3 loop spans 14 amino acids. V was trimmed by 5 bases and J by 5 bases, leaving 15 bases between them. This sequence joins TRBV27 and TRBJ1-1; a possible D gene is TRBD1 (5 bases). The receptor comes from a woman under 40 in good health and CMV-seropositive. What was sequenced was PBMCs. The CDR3 sequence: CASSRWGEGTEAFF. As DNA, the CDR3 is TGTGCCAGCAGTCGTTGGGGGGAGGGGACTGAAGCTTTCTTT.